Sequencing of this T cell receptor beta chain was carried out in a study of identical twins. General study results and limits: Monozygotic twin pairs showed more out-of-frame TCR alpha sharing than models estimated. Zero-insertion analyses might be partly confounded by invariant T cells like MAIT and iNKT.

Template switching introduced a universal primer site, and the cDNA bore unique molecular identifiers. MiXCR, applied by TCRdb to the 5' RACE reads, yields one record per CDR3 protein. Among hundreds of thousands of distinct CDR3 sequences listed, around 6.1% were seen once. Germline V lookup: CDR1 LGHNA, CDR2 YSLEER. Trimming stripped 0 bases from V and 2 bases from J, with 6 bases between. The CDR3 is made up of 14 amino acids. This clonotype has ten or more counts. Its antigen is as yet unknown. Sample: naive T cells sorted from blood. This receptor was obtained from a man between 18 and 29 years old in good health. The chain has TRBV4-3 and TRBJ2-3; D gene ambiguous. This chain's CDR3 is CASSQDVPTDTQYF. The CDR3 DNA reads as TGCGCCAGCAGCCAAGATGTACCCACAGATACGCAGTATTTT.